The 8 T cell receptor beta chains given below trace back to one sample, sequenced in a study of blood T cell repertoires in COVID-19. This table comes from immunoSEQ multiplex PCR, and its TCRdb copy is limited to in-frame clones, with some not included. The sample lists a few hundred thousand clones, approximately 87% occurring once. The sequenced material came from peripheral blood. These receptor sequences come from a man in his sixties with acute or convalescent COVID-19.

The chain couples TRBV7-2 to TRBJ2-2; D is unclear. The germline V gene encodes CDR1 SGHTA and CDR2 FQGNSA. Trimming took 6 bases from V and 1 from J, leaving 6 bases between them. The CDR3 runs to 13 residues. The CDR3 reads CASRSKNTGELFF. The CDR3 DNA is TGTGCCAGCAGGTCCAAGAACACCGGGGAGCTGTTTTTT.

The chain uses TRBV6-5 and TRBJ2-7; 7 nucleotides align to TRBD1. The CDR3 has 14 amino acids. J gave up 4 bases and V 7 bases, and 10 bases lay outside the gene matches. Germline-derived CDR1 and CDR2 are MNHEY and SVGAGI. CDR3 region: CASTRGQVVYEQYF. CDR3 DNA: TGTGCCAGCACTAGGGGGCAAGTGGTGTACGAGCAGTACTTC.

The CDR3 coding sequence is TGTGCCAGTAGTATTCGGCAGGGTAGCACCGGGGAGCTGTTTTTT. As protein: CASSIRQGSTGELFF. The V and J genes are TRBV19 and TRBJ2-2, with a weak D call TRBD1 (5 bases). The CDR3 runs 15 residues. The V and J ends lost 3 bases and 4 bases respectively, with 12 bases between them. Germline CDR1 is LNHDA and CDR2 is SQIVND (reference sequence). Full variable domain (remainder filled in from reference TRBV19 and TRBJ2-2): DGGITQSPKYLFRKEGQNVTLSCEQNLNHDAMYWYRQDPGQGLRLIYYSQIVNDFQKGDIAEGYSVSREKKESFPLTVTSAQKNPTAFYLCASSIRQGSTGELFFGEGSRLTVL.

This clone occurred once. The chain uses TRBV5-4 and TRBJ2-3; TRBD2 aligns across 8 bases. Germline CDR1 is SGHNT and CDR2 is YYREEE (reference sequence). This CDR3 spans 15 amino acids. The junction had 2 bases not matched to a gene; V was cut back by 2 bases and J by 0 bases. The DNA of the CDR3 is TGTGCCAGCAGCTTTAGCGGGGCAAGCACAGATACGCAGTATTTT. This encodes CASSFSGASTDTQYF.

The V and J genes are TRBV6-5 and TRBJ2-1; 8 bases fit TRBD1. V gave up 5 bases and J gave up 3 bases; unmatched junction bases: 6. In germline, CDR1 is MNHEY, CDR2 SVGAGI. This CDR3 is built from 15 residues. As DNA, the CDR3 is TGTGCCAGCAGTCGAGACAGGGGCGACTACAATGAGCAGTTCTTC. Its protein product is CASSRDRGDYNEQFF.

CDR3 bases: TGCGCCAGCAGCCAAGTCCAGGGATATGGCTACACCTTC. Translated, it gives CASSQVQGYGYTF. This chain links TRBV4-3 with TRBJ1-2; D may be TRBD1 (5 bases). In germline, CDR1 is LGHNA, CDR2 YSLEER. CDR3 length equals 13 residues. V was pared by 1 base and J by 5 bases, with 8 bases between.

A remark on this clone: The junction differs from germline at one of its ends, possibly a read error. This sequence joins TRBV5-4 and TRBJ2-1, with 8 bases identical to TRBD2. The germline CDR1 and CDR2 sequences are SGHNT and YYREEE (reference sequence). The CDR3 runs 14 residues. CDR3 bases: TGTGCCAGCAGCTTGGCGGGAGGGCCACAAAGCAAGCTCTTC. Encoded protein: CASSLAGGPQSKLF.

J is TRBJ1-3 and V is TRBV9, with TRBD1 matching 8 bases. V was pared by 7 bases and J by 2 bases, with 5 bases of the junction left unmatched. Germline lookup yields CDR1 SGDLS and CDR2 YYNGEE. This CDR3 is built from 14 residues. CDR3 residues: CASSQQGAGNTIYF. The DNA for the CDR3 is TGTGCCAGCTCACAACAGGGGGCTGGAAACACCATATATTTT.